The entry that follows covers one T cell receptor (beta chain) sequence. The data belong to a study of cytomegalovirus exposure and HLA in healthy donors. The CDR3 is made up of 18 amino acids. Germline CDR1 reads SGHTA; CDR2 reads FQGTGA. V was pared by 4 bases and J by 5 bases, with 11 bases of the junction left unmatched. Primers for the PCR totalled 60 Vbeta and 13 Jbeta. The method was immunoSEQ multiplex PCR; TCRdb's version includes in-frame clones alone and lacks a portion of them. The sample yields about 140,000 clones, 72% seen once. This sequence originates from a man aged 35 to 55 in good health and CMV-seronegative. The sample consisted of PBMCs. This rearrangement joins TRBV7-3 to TRBJ2-2, with 12 bases matching TRBD2. The CDR3 sequence is CASSSQPPTSGGTGELFF. DNA of the CDR3: TGTGCCAGCAGCTCACAACCGCCAACTAGCGGGGGGACCGGGGAGCTGTTTTTT.